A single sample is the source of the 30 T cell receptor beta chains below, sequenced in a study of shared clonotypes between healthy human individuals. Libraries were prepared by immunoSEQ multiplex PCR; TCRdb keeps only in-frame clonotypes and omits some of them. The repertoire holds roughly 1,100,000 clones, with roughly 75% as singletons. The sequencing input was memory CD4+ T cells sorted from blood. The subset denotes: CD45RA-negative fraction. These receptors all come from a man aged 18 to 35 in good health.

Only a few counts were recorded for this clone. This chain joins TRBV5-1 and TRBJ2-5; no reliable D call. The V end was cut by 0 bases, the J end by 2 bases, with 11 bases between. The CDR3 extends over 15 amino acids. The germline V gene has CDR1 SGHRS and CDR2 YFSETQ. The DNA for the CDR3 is TGCGCCAGCAGCTTGGCCCGGGTTGGTCAAGAGACCCAGTACTTC. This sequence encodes CASSLARVGQETQYF. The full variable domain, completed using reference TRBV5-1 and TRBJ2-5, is KAGVTQTPRYLIKTRGQQVTLSCSPISGHRSVSWYQQTPGQGLQFLFEYFSETQRNKGNFPGRFSGRQFSNSRSEMNVSTLELGDSALYLCASSLARVGQETQYFGPGTRLLVL.

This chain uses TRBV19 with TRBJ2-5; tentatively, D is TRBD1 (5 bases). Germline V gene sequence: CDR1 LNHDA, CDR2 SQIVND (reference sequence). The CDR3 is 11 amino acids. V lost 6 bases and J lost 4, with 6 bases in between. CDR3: CASSTGETQYF. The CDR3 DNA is TGTGCCAGTAGCACAGGAGAGACCCAGTACTTC.

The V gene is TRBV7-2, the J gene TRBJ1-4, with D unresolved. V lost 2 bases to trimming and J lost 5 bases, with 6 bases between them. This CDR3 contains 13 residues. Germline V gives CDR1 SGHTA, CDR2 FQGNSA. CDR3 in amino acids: CASSLQFNEKLFF. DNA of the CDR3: TGTGCCAGCAGCTTACAATTCAATGAAAAACTGTTTTTT. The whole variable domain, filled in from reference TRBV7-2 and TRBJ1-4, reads GAGVSQSPSNKVTEKGKDVELRCDPISGHTALYWYRQSLGQGLEFLIYFQGNSAPDKSGLPSDRFSAERTGGSVSTLTIQRTQQEDSAVYLCASSLQFNEKLFFGSGTQLSVL.

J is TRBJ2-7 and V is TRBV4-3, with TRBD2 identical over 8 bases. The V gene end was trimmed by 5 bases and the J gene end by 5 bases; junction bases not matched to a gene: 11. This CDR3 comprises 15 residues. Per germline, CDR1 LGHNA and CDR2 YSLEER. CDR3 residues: CASSGYAGGRNEQYF. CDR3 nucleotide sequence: TGCGCCAGCAGCGGGTATGCGGGGGGCCGGAACGAGCAGTACTTC.

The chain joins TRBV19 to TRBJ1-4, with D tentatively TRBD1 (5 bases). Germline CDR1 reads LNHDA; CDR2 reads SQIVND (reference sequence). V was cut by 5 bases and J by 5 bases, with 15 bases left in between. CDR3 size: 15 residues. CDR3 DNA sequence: TGTGCCAGTAGTCCCCCGGCAGGGTCAAATGAAAAACTGTTTTTT. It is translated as CASSPPAGSNEKLFF.

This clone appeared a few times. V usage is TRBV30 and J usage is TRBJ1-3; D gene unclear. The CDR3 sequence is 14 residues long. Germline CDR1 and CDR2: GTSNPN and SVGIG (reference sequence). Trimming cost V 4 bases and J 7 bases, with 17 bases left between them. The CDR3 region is CAWTLLPLANTIYF. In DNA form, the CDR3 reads TGTGCCTGGACTCTCCTCCCTTTGGCCAACACCATATATTTT.

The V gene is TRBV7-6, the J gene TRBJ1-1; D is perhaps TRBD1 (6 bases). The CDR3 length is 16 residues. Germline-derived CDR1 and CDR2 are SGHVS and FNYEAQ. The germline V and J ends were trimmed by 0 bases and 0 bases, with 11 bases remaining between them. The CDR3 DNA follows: TGTGCCAGCAGCTTAGCGTCTCCAGGGGTGAACACTGAAGCTTTCTTT. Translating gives CASSLASPGVNTEAFF.

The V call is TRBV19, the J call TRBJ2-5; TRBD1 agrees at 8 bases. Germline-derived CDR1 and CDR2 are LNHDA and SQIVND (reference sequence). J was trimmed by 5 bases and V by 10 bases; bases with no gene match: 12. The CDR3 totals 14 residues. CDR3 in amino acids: CATQLPGGRETQYF. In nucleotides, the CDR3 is TGTGCCACCCAACTCCCAGGGGGCCGGGAGACCCAGTACTTC.

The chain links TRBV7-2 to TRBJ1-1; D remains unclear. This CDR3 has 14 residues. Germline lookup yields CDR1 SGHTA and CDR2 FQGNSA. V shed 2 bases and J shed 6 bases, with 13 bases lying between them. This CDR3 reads CASSLSWAQAEAFF. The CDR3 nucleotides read TGTGCCAGCAGCTTATCCTGGGCTCAGGCTGAAGCTTTCTTT.

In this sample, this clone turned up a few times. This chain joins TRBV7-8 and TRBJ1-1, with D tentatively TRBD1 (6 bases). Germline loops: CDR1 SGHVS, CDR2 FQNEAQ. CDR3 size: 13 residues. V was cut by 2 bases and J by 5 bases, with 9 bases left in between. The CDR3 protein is CASSLQGRTEAFF. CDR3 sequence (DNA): TGTGCCAGCAGCTTACAGGGGAGGACTGAAGCTTTCTTT.

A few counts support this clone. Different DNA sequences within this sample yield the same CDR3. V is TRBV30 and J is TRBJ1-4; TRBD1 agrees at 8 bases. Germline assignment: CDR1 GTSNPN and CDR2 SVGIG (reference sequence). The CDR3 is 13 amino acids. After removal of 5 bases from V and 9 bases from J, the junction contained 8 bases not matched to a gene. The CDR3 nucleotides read TGTGCCTGGGACCTTGACAGGGGCCAAAAACTGTTTTTT. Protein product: CAWDLDRGQKLFF.

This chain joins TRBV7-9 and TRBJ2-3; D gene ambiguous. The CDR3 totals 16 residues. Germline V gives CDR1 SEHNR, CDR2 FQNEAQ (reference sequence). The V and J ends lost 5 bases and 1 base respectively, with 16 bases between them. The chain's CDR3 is CASSLGRAEGTDTQYF. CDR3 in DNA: TGTGCCAGCAGCCTAGGTAGGGCAGAGGGCACAGATACGCAGTATTTT.

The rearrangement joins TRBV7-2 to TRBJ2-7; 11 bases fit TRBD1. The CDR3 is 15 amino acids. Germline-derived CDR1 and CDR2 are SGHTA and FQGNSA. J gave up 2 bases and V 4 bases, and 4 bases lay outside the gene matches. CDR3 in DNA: TGTGCCAGCAGCTGGGACAGGGGGTATCCCTACGAGCAGTACTTC. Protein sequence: CASSWDRGYPYEQYF.

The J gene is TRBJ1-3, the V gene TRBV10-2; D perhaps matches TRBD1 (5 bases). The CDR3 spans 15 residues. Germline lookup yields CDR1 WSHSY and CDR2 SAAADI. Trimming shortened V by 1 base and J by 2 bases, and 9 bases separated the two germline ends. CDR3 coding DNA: TGCGCCAGCAGTGAGTTGGGGCTAGCTGGAAACACCATATATTTT. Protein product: CASSELGLAGNTIYF.

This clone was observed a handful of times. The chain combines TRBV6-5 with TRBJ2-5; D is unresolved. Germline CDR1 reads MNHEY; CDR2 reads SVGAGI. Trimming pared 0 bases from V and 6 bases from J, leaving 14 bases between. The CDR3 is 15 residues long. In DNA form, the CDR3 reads TGTGCCAGCAGTTACTCGAGTAGGGATGGGAAGACCCAGTACTTC. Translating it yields CASSYSSRDGKTQYF.

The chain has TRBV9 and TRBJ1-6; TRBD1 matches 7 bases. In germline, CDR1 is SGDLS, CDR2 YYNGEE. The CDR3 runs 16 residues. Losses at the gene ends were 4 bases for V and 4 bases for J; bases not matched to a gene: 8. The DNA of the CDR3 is TGTGCCAGCAGCTCGTCGGGACAGCCTTATAATTCACCCCTCCACTTT. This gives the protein CASSSSGQPYNSPLHF.

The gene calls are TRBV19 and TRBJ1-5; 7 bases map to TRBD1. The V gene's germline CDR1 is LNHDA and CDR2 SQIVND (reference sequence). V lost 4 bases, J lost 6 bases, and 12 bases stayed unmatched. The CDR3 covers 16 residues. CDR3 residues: CASSTGRQGGSQPQHF. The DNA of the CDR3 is TGTGCCAGTAGTACCGGACGACAGGGTGGTAGTCAGCCCCAGCATTTT.

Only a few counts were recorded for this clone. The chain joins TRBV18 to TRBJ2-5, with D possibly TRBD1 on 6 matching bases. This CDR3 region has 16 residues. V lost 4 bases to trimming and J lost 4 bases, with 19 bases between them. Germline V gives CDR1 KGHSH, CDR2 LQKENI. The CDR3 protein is CASSLKRDIQGETQYF. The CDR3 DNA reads TGTGCCAGCTCACTTAAGAGGGACATACAGGGAGAGACCCAGTACTTC. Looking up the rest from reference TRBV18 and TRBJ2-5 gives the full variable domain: NAGVMQNPRHLVRRRGQEARLRCSPMKGHSHVYWYRQLPEEGLKFMVYLQKENIIDESGMPKERFSAEFPKEGPSILRIQQVVRGDSAAYFCASSLKRDIQGETQYFGPGTRLLVL.

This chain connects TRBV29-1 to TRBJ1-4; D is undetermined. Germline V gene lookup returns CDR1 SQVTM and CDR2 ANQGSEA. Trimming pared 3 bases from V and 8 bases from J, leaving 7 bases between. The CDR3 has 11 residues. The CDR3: CSVDKGEKLFF. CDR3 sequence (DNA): TGCAGCGTTGATAAAGGAGAAAAACTGTTTTTT.

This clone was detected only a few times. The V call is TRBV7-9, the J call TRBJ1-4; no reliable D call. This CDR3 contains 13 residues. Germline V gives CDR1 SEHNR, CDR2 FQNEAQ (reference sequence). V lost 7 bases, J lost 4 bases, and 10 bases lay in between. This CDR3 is CASTLNGNEKLFF. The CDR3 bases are TGTGCCAGCACCCTAAACGGTAATGAAAAACTGTTTTTT.

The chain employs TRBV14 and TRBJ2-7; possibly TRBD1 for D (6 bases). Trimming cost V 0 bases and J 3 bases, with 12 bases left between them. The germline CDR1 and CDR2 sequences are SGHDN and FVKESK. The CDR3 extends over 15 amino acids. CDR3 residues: CASSQDRGWVYEQYF. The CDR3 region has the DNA TGTGCCAGCAGCCAAGACAGGGGATGGGTCTACGAGCAGTACTTC. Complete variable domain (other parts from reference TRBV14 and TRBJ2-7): EAGVTQFPSHSVIEKGQTVTLRCDPISGHDNLYWYRRVMGKEIKFLLHFVKESKQDESGMPNNRFLAERTGGTYSTLKVQPAELEDSGVYFCASSQDRGWVYEQYFGPGTRLTVT.

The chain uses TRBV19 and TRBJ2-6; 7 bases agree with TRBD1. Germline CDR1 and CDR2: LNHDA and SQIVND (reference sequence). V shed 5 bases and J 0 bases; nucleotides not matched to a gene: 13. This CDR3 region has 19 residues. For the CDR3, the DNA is TGTGCCAGTAGTGTACCGACAGGGCAGGGTCGCTCTGGGGCCAACGTCCTGACTTTC. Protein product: CASSVPTGQGRSGANVLTF.

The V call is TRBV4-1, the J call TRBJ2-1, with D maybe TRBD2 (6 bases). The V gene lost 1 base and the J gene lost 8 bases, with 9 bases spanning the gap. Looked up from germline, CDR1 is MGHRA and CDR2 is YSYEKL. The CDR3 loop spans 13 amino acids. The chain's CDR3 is CASSQGLGDEQFF. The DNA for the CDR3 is TGCGCCAGCAGCCAAGGACTAGGGGATGAGCAGTTCTTC.

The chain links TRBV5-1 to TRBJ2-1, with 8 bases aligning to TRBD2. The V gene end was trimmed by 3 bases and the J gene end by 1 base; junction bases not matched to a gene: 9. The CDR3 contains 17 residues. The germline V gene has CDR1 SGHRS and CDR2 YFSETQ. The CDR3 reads CASSSGGNSISYNEQFF. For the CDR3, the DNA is TGCGCCAGCAGCTCGGGGGGGAATTCGATATCCTACAATGAGCAGTTCTTC.

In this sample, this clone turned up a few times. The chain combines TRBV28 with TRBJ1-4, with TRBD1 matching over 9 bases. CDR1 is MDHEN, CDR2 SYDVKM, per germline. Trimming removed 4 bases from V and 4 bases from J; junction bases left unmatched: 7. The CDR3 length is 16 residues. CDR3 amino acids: CASSSPGTGNNEKLFF. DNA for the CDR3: TGTGCCAGCAGTTCACCCGGGACAGGGAATAATGAAAAACTGTTTTTT.

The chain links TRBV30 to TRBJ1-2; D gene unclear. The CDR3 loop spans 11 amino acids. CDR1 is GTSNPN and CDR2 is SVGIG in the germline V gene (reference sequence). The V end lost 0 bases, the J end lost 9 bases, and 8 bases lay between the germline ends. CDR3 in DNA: TGTGCCTGGAGTGTGGGGAGGCGCTACACCTTC. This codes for CAWSVGRRYTF.

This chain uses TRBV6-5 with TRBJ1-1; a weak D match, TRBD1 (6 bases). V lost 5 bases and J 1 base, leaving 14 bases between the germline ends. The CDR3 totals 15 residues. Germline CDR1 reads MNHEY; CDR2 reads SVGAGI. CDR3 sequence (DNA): TGTGCCAGCAGTAAACGAAGGACAGAGAACACTGAAGCTTTCTTT. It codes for CASSKRRTENTEAFF.

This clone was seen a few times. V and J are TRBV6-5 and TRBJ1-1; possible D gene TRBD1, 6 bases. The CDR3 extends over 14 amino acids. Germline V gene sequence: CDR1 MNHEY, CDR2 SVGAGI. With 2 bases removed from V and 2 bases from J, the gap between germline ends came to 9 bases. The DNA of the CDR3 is TGTGCCAGCAGTTACCGGGACACTAACACTGAAGCTTTCTTT. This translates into CASSYRDTNTEAFF.

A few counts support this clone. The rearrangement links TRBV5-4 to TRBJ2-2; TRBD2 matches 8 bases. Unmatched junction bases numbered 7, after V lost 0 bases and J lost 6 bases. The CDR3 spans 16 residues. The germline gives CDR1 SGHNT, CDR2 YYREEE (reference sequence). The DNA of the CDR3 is TGTGCCAGCAGCTTGGGAGCGGGGGCCCCCCCCGGGGAGCTGTTTTTT. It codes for CASSLGAGAPPGELFF. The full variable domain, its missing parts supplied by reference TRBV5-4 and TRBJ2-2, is ETGVTQSPTHLIKTRGQQVTLRCSSQSGHNTVSWYQQALGQGPQFIFQYYREEENGRGNFPPRFSGLQFPNYSSELNVNALELDDSALYLCASSLGAGAPPGELFFGEGSRLTVL.

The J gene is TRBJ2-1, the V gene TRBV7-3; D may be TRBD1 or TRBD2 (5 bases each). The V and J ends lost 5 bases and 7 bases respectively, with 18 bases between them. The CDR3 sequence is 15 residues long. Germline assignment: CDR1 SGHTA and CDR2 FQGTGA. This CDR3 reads CASSNSVGVQNEQFF. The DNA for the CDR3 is TGTGCCAGCAGCAACAGCGTGGGGGTCCAAAATGAGCAGTTCTTC.